Listed below are T cell receptor beta chains from one sample, sequenced in a study of T cells in localized non-small cell lung cancer. The method was immunoSEQ multiplex PCR; TCRdb's version includes in-frame clones alone and lacks a portion of them. Of 53,000 or so clones listed, approximately 90% are singletons. The source material was peripheral blood, sampled before any cancer treatment. The receptors were sampled from a man aged 40 to 75 with stage I lung adenocarcinoma. CDR3s include the opening cysteine and the closing phenylalanine or tryptophan. Fields, in order: D gene, J gene, V gene, clone size, CDR3 DNA, CDR3 protein. A D gene is named only where the DNA matches it firmly. Size values are once, few and many counts, or a class for expanded clones, and some rows have none.

>.|TRBJ2-7|TRBV30|.
TGTGCCTGGAGTGTAACCCTCGGGGAGCAGTACTTC
CAWSVTLGEQYF
>.|TRBJ1-6|TRBV2|few
TGTGCCAGCAGTGACTTGATCTCACCCCTCCACTTT
CASSDLISPLHF
>.|TRBJ2-3|TRBV4-2|.
TGTGCCAGCAGCCAAGATGTGGGCAGGGGAACAGATACGCAGTATTTT
CASSQDVGRGTDTQYF
>.|TRBJ1-1|TRBV4-3|few
TGCGCCAGCAGCCAAGATCCGGGGAGAGGTGACACTGAAGCTTTCTTT
CASSQDPGRGDTEAFF
>.|TRBJ2-7|TRBV19|.
TGTGCCAGTAGCCCGCAGGGCGACTACGAGCAGTACTTC
CASSPQGDYEQYF
>.|TRBJ1-3|TRBV11-2|.
TGTGCCAGCAGCTTAGTTTACGGGGTTCGAAACACCATATATTTT
CASSLVYGVRNTIYF
>TRBD2|TRBJ2-1|TRBV4-1|.
TGCGCCAGCAGTCGCGGACTAGCGGGAGTATCCTCCTACAATGAGCAGTTCTTC
CASSRGLAGVSSYNEQFF
>.|TRBJ2-7|TRBV6-5|.
TGTGCCAGCAGTTACTCTCAGGCGAGCCGGGACGAGCAGTACTTC
CASSYSQASRDEQYF
>.|TRBJ2-7|TRBV29-1|.
TGCAGCGGCGTGTCCGGGGACGAGCAGTACTTC
CSGVSGDEQYF
>.|TRBJ2-7|TRBV19|.
TGTGCCAGTGGCGATACCAACTACGAGCAGTACTTC
CASGDTNYEQYF
>.|TRBJ2-3|TRBV7-2|.
TGTGCCAGCAGCTTACTATCCGTTGCAGATACGCAGTATTTT
CASSLLSVADTQYF
>TRBD2|TRBJ2-4|TRBV5-1|once
TGCGCCAGCAGCCACGGACTAGCGGGATTTATTCAGTACTTC
CASSHGLAGFIQYF
>TRBD1|TRBJ1-4|TRBV18|.
TGTGCCAGCTCACCGGGACAGGGGAAGGGTGAAAAACTGTTTTTT
CASSPGQGKGEKLFF
>TRBD1|TRBJ2-7|TRBV19|once
TGTGCCAGTAGTATCCTTACGGGACAGGGAACCTACGAGCAGTACTTC
CASSILTGQGTYEQYF
>.|TRBJ1-1|TRBV7-3|.
TGTGCCAGCAGCTTAACGATTAATTCAGGGTTTTCTGAAGCTTTCTTT
CASSLTINSGFSEAFF
>TRBD1|TRBJ2-1|TRBV2|.
TGTGCCAGCAGTGTGGGACAGGTCAATGAGCAGTTCTTC
CASSVGQVNEQFF
>.|TRBJ2-7|TRBV5-1|.
TGCGCCAGCAGCTTGTCGGGGGTTATCAACGAGCAGTACTTC
CASSLSGVINEQYF
>TRBD1|TRBJ2-7|TRBV6-1|.
TGTGCCAGCAGCAGGGGACAGCGAAACGAGCAGTACTTC
CASSRGQRNEQYF
>.|TRBJ1-1|TRBV5-5|.
TGTGCCAGCAGCTTGGGAGCTCCTTACGAAGCTTTCTTT
CASSLGAPYEAFF
>TRBD2|TRBJ2-1|TRBV5-1|once
TGCGCCAGTTCACTAGCGGGACCGGCCAATGAGCAGTTCTTC
CASSLAGPANEQFF
>.|TRBJ2-3|TRBV2|.
TGTGCCACCCGCGAGGGGACAACGAGCACAGATACGCAGTATTTT
CATREGTTSTDTQYF
>TRBD2|TRBJ2-3|TRBV29-1|.
TGCAGCGTATCAGCGGGAAATCCAGCAGATACGCAGTATTTT
CSVSAGNPADTQYF
>.|TRBJ1-3|TRBV4-3|.
TGCGCCAGCAGCCAAGATTCACAGTCTGGAAACACCATATATTTT
CASSQDSQSGNTIYF
>TRBD1|TRBJ2-1|TRBV6-1|.
TGTGCCAGCAGTGATCTAGGACAGGGGACCTCCTACAATGAGCAGTTCTTC
CASSDLGQGTSYNEQFF
>TRBD2|TRBJ2-5|TRBV7-6|once
TGTGCCAGCAGCTCGGCTAGCGGGAGTGAGACCCAGTACTTC
CASSSASGSETQYF
>.|TRBJ2-1|TRBV7-2|.
TGTGCCAGCAGCTTAGTGGGCGGAGGGGCTTACAATGAGCAGTTCTTC
CASSLVGGGAYNEQFF
>TRBD2|TRBJ2-5|TRBV19|.
TGTGCCAGTAAGCGGAGCGTAGCGGGAGTCGCAGAGACCCAGTACTTC
CASKRSVAGVAETQYF
>TRBD1|TRBJ2-1|TRBV4-1|.
TGCGCCAGCAGCCAACCCTCTTGGGTCCGGGACAGGGGGACCGATGAGCAGTTCTTC
CASSQPSWVRDRGTDEQFF
>.|TRBJ1-5|TRBV6-5|once
TGTGCCAGCAGTTACCGGGCAAGCAATCAGCCCCAGCATTTT
CASSYRASNQPQHF
>.|TRBJ1-2|TRBV27|few
TGTGCCAGCAGGGGAAGGGACTATGGCTACACCTTC
CASRGRDYGYTF
>TRBD1|TRBJ2-3|TRBV19|.
TGTGCCAGTAGTAGGGGACAGGGGGTCCCAGATACGCAGTATTTT
CASSRGQGVPDTQYF
>TRBD1|TRBJ2-4|TRBV4-1|.
TGCGCCAGCAGCGCAGAAACAGGGGGCGCATGGGGCATTCAGTACTTC
CASSAETGGAWGIQYF
>TRBD2|TRBJ2-3|TRBV27|.
TGTGCCAGCAGTTTAAAACAGCGGGGACGCACAGATACGCAGTATTTT
CASSLKQRGRTDTQYF